What follows are 2 T cell receptor beta chains derived from one specimen sequenced in a study of OX40 agonist ivuxolimab in advanced cancers. Library method: the immunoSEQ multiplex PCR assay. TCRdb took over this immuneACCESS table, retaining in-frame rearrangements with V and J assigned. Such tables are incomplete; in checked studies, under half of the missing clones stem from an unresolved V gene, and the remainder is unexplained. Present in this sample are 50,000 to 65,000 clones, about 89% of which were seen just once. The ten largest clonotypes hold around 1.7% of the sample. Sequences were derived from CD4+ or CD8+ T cells sorted from blood, sampled in a trial of the OX40 agonist ivuxolimab. These receptors all come from an adult with an advanced solid tumor such as melanoma, head and neck, liver or kidney cancer.

The V call is TRBV2, the J call TRBJ2-7, with D unclear. The germline CDR1 and CDR2 sequences are SNHLY and FYNNEI. The CDR3 totals 14 residues. V was cut by 3 bases and J by 5 bases, with 14 bases left in between. CDR3 sequence reads: CASSDPQVDDEQYV. CDR3 in DNA: TGTGCCAGCAGTGACCCTCAGGTAGACGACGAGCAGTACGTC.

This rearrangement joins TRBV4-3 to TRBJ2-1; 7 bases line up with TRBD2. The CDR3 covers 13 residues. V dropped 4 bases and J dropped 14; count of bases not matched to a gene: 11. Germline V gene data show CDR1 as LGHNA and CDR2 as YSLEER. This chain's CDR3 is CASSPRGGGEEFF. CDR3 coding DNA: TGCGCCAGCAGCCCCCGTGGGGGAGGGGAGGAGTTCTTC.